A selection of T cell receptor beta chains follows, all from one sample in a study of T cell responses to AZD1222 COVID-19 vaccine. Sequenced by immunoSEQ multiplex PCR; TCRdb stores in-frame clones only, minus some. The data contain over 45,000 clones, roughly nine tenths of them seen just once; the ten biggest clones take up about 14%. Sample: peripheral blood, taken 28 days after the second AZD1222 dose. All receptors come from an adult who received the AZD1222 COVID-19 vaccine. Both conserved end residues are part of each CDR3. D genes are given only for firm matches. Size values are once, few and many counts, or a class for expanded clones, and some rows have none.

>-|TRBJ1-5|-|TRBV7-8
CASSLAGYSNQPQHF
TGTGCCAGCAGCTTAGCGGGGTATAGCAATCAGCCCCAGCATTTT
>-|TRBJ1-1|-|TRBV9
CASSVVEVNAEAFF
TGTGCCAGCAGCGTAGTAGAGGTGAACGCTGAAGCTTTCTTT
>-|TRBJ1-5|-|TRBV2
CASVPRRGNQPQHF
TGTGCCAGCGTCCCCAGGAGGGGCAATCAGCCCCAGCATTTT
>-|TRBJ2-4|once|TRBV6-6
CASGSPYLAKNIQYF
TGTGCCAGCGGGAGCCCCTATCTAGCCAAAAACATTCAGTACTTC
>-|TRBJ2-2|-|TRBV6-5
CASSYLREAGELFF
TGTGCCAGCAGTTACCTCAGGGAAGCCGGGGAGCTGTTTTTT
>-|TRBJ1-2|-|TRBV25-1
CASSDWDSGYTF
TGTGCCAGCAGTGACTGGGACTCTGGCTACACCTTC
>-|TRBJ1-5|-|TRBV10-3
CAISESGDDQPQHF
TGTGCCATCAGTGAGTCAGGGGACGATCAGCCCCAGCATTTT
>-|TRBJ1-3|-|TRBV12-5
CASGTGNTIYF
TGTGCTAGTGGAACAGGAAACACCATATATTTT
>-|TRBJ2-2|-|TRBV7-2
CASSPDSIFTGELFF
TGTGCCAGCAGCCCGGACTCAATATTCACCGGGGAGCTGTTTTTT
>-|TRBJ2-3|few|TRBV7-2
CASSLRGGTDTQYF
TGTGCCAGCAGCTTAAGGGGAGGCACAGATACGCAGTATTTT
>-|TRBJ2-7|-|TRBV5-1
CASSLRSGGSSYEQYF
TGCGCCAGCAGCTTGCGATCCGGGGGCAGTTCCTACGAGCAGTACTTC
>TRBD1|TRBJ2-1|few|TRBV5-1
CASSGGQGSYNEQFF
TGCGCCAGCAGCGGGGGACAGGGATCCTACAATGAGCAGTTCTTC
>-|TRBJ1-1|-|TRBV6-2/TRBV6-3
CASSYTGHTEAFF
TGTGCCAGCAGTTACACCGGACACACTGAAGCTTTCTTT
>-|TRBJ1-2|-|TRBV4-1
CASSQDRILYGYTF
TGCGCCAGCAGCCAAGATCGAATCTTATATGGCTACACCTTC
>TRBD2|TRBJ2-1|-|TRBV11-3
CASSSRLGREGNEQFF
TGTGCCAGCAGCTCCCGACTGGGGAGGGAGGGCAATGAGCAGTTCTTC
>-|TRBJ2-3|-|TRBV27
CASSLTVSSDRTDTQYF
TGTGCCAGCAGTTTAACGGTGTCTAGCGATCGCACAGATACGCAGTATTTT
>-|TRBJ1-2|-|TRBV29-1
CSVEKQAASYGYTF
TGCAGCGTTGAAAAGCAAGCAGCGAGCTATGGCTACACCTTC
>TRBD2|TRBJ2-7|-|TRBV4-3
CASSQGTSGTTYEQYF
TGCGCCAGCAGCCAAGGGACTAGCGGTACCACCTACGAGCAGTACTTC
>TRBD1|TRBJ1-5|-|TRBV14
CASRDRQGRGDQPQHF
TGTGCCAGCAGGGATAGACAGGGGAGAGGAGATCAGCCCCAGCATTTT
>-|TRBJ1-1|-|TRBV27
CASSQNGVTEAFF
TGTGCCAGCAGTCAAAACGGGGTCACTGAAGCTTTCTTT
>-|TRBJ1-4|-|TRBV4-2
CASSQDPITDPEKLFF
TGTGCCAGCAGCCAAGATCCAATAACAGATCCAGAAAAACTGTTTTTT
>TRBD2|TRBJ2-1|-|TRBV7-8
CASSPIAGGSGEQFF
TGTGCCAGCAGCCCTATAGCGGGAGGGAGTGGTGAGCAGTTCTTC
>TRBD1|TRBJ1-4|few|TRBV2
CASRATGGLIEKLFF
TGTGCCAGCAGGGCCACAGGGGGGTTGATTGAAAAACTGTTTTTT
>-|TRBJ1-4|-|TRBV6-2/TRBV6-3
CASSFHATNEKLFF
TGTGCCAGCAGTTTTCACGCCACTAATGAAAAACTGTTTTTT
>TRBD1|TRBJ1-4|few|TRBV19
CASRRDRGPEKLFF
TGTGCCAGTAGGCGGGACAGGGGGCCCGAAAAACTGTTTTTT
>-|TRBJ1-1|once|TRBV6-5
CASSYTQRFFTFF
TGTGCCAGCAGTTATACGCAGCGGTTTTTCACTTTCTTT
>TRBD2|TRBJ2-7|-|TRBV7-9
CASSLVAGGPDEQYF
TGTGCCAGCAGCTTAGTAGCGGGGGGACCTGACGAGCAGTACTTC
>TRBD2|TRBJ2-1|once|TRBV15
CATSRDAGGYNEQFF
TGTGCCACCAGCAGAGATGCGGGGGGGTACAATGAGCAGTTCTTC
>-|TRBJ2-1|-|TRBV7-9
CASSLAYSNEQFF
TGTGCCAGCAGCTTAGCGTACTCAAATGAGCAGTTCTTC
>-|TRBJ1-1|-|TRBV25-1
CASSELVGTEAFF
TGTGCCAGCAGTGAATTAGTAGGGACTGAAGCTTTCTTT
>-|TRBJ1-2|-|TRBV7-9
CASSLFGRKGGYTF
TGTGCCAGCAGCTTATTCGGCCGGAAGGGGGGCTACACCTTC
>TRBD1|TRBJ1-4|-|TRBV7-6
CASSLGQRTGRNEKLFF
TGTGCCAGCAGCTTAGGCCAACGGACAGGGCGTAATGAAAAACTGTTTTTT
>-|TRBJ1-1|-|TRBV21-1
CASAVDREITVTEAFF
TGTGCCAGCGCGGTAGACAGGGAGATTACGGTCACTGAAGCTTTCTTT
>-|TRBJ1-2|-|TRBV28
CASSLPPHQSDYGYTF
TGTGCCAGCAGTCTCCCTCCCCACCAGAGCGACTATGGCTACACCTTC
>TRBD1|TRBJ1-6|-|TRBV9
CASSLSDRGLSPLHF
TGTGCCAGCAGCTTATCGGACAGGGGGCTTTCACCCCTCCACTTT
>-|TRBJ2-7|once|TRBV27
CASSLSFGFDEQYF
TGTGCCAGCAGTTTATCGTTCGGATTCGACGAGCAGTACTTC
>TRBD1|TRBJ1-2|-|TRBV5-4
CASSSIARQGTYYGYTF
TGTGCCAGCAGCTCCATAGCGAGACAGGGGACATACTATGGCTACACCTTC
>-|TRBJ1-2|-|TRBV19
CASSIIFGPLYGYTF
TGTGCCAGTAGTATAATATTCGGGCCTCTATATGGCTACACCTTC
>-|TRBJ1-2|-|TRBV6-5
CASSYLIGGDYGYTF
TGTGCCAGCAGTTATCTTATAGGGGGTGACTATGGCTACACCTTC
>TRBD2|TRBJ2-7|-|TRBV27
CASSELAGGTYEQYF
TGTGCCAGCAGTGAGTTAGCGGGAGGGACCTACGAGCAGTACTTC
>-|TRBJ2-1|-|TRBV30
CAWRWESEQFF
TGTGCCTGGAGGTGGGAGTCGGAGCAGTTCTTC
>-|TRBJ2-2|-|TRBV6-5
CASNLGGFVGELFF
TGTGCCAGCAACCTCGGGGGTTTCGTCGGGGAGCTGTTTTTT
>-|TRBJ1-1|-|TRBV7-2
CASSLTENTEAFF
TGTGCCAGCAGTCTTACAGAGAACACTGAAGCTTTCTTT
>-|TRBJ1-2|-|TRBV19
CASSISWRGDVGYTF
TGTGCCAGTAGTATAAGTTGGAGAGGGGACGTGGGCTACACCTTC
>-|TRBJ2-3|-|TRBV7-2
CASSLARADTQYF
TGTGCCAGCAGCTTAGCGCGGGCAGATACGCAGTATTTT
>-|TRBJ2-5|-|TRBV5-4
CASSFGSGNQETQYF
TGTGCCAGCAGCTTCGGGTCAGGAAACCAAGAGACCCAGTACTTC
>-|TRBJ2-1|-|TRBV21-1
CASSKAGCVPYNEQFF
TGTGCCAGCAGCAAAGCAGGGTGTGTGCCCTACAATGAGCAGTTCTTC
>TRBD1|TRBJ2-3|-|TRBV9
CASSDGVDRASDTQYF
TGTGCCAGCAGCGACGGAGTGGACAGGGCTAGCGATACGCAGTATTTT